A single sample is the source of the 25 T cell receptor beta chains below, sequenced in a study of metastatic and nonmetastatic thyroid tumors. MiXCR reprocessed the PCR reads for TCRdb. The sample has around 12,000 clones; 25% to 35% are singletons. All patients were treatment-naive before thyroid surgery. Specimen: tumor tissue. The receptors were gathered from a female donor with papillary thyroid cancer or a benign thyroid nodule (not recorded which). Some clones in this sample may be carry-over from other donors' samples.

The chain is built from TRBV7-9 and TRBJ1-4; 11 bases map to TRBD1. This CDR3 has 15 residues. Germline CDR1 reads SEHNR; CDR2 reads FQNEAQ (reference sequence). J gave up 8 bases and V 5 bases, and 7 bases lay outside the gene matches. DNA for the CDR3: TGTGCCAGCAGCCGACGGACAGGGGGCGAGGAAAAACTGTTTTTT. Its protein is CASSRRTGGEEKLFF.

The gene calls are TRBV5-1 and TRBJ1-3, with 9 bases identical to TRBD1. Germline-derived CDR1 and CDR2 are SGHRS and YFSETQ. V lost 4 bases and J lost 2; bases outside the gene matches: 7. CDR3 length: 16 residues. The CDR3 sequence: CASSPQTGGTGNTIYF. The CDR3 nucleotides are TGCGCCAGCAGCCCCCAGACAGGGGGGACTGGAAACACCATATATTTT.

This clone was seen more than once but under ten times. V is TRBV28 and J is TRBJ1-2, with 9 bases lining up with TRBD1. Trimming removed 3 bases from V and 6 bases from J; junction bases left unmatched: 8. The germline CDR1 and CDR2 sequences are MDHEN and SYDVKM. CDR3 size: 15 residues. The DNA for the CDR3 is TGTGCCAGCAGTTTTCGGGACAGGGAGGAAGATGGCTACACCTTC. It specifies CASSFRDREEDGYTF.

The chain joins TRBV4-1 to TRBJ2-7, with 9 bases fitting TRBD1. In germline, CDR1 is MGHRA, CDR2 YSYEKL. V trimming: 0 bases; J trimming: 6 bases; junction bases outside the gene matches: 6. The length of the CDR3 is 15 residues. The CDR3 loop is CASSQDWDRVVEQYF. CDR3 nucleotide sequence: TGCGCCAGCAGCCAAGATTGGGACAGGGTCGTCGAGCAGTACTTC.

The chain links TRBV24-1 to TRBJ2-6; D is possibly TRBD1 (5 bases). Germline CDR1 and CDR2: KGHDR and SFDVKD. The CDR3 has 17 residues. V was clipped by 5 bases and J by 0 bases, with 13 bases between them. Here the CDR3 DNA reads TGTGCCACCAGTGTTGGAACAGGTGGCTCTGGGGCCAACGTCCTGACTTTC. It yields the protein CATSVGTGGSGANVLTF.

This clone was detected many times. The CDR3 sequence: CASKTGEDPYNEQFF. Here the CDR3 DNA reads TGTGCCAGTAAGACAGGGGAGGATCCTTACAATGAGCAGTTCTTC. The chain uses TRBV11-1 and TRBJ2-1; 8 bases map to TRBD1. CDR1 is SGHAT, CDR2 FQDESV, per germline (reference sequence). Unmatched junction bases numbered 11, after V lost 9 bases and J lost 4 bases. The CDR3 runs 15 residues.

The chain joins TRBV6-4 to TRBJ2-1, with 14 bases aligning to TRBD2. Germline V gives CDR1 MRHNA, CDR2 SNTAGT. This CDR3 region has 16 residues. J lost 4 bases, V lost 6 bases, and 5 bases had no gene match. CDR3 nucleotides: TGTGCCAGCAGCCCGGGACTAGCGGGAGAGTACAATGAGCAGTTCTTC. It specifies CASSPGLAGEYNEQFF.

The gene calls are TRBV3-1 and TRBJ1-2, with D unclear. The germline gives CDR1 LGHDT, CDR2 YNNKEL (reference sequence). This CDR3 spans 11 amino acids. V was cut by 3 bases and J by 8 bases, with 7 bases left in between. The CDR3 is CASSHNLGYTF. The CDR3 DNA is TGTGCCAGCAGCCATAATCTAGGCTACACCTTC. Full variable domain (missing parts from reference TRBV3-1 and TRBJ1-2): DTAVSQTPKYLVTQMGNDKSIKCEQNLGHDTMYWYKQDSKKFLKIMFSYNNKELIINETVPNRFSPKSPDKAHLNLHINSLELGDSAVYFCASSHNLGYTFGSGTRLTVV.

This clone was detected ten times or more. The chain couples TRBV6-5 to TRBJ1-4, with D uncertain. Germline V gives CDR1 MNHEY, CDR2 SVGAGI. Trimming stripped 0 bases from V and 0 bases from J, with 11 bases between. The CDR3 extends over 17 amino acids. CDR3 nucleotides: TGTGCCAGCAGTTACTCTAGGGCAGCTGCAACTAATGAAAAACTGTTTTTT. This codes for CASSYSRAAATNEKLFF.

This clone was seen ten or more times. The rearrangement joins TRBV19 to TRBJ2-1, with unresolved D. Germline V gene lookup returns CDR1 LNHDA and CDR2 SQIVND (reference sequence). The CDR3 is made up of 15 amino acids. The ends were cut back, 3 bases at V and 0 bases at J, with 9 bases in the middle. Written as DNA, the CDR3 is TGTGCCAGTAGTATGAGCTCTAACTCCTACAATGAGCAGTTCTTC. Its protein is CASSMSSNSYNEQFF.

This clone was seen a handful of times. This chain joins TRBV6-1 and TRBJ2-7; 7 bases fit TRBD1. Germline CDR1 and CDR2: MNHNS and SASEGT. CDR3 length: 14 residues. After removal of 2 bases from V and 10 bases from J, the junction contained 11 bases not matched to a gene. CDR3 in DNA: TGTGCCAGCAGTGAAATAGGGGGCTTGGGTCAACAGTACTTC. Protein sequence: CASSEIGGLGQQYF.

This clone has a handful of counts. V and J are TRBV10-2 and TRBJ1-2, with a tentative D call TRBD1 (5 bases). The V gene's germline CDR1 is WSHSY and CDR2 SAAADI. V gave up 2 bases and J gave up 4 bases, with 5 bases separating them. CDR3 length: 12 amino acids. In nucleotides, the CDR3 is TGCGCCAGCAGTGAGGACAGCTATGGCTACACCTTC. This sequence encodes CASSEDSYGYTF.

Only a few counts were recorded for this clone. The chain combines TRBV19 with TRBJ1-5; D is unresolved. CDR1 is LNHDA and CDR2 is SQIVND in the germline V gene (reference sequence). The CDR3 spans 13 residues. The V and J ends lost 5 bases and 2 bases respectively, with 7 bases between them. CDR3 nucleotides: TGTGCCAGTAGTGAGCCGGGCAATCAGCCCCAGCATTTT. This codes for CASSEPGNQPQHF.

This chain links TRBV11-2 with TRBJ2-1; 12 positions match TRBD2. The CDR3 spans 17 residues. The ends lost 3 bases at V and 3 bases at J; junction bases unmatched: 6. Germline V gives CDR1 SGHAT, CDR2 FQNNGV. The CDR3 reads CASSFKSGLAGYNEQFF. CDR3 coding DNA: TGTGCCAGCAGCTTCAAGTCGGGACTAGCGGGCTACAATGAGCAGTTCTTC.

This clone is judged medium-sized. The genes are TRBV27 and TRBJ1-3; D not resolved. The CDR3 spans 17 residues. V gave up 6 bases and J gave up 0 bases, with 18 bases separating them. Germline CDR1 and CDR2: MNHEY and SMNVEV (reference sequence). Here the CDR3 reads CASRATSYSSSGNTIYF. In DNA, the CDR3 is TGTGCCAGCAGGGCCACCTCCTACTCGAGCTCTGGAAACACCATATATTTT.

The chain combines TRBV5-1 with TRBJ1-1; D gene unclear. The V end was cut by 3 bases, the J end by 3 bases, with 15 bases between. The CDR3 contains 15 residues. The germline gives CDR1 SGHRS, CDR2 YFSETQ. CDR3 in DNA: TGCGCCAGCAGCTCCCGAGTCATTGCAGACACTGAAGCTTTCTTT. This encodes CASSSRVIADTEAFF.

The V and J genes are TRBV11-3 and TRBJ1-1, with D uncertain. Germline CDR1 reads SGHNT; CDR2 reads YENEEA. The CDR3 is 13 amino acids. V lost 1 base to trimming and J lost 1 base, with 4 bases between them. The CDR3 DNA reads TGTGCCAGCAGCTTAGCGGGGAACACTGAAGCTTTCTTT. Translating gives CASSLAGNTEAFF.

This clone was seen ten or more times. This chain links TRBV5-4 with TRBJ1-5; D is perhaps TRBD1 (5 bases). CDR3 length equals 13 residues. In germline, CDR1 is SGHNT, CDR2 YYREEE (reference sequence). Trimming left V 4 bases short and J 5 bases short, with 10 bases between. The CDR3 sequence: CASSRGRDQPQHF. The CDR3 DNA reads TGTGCCAGCAGCAGGGGTCGGGATCAGCCCCAGCATTTT.

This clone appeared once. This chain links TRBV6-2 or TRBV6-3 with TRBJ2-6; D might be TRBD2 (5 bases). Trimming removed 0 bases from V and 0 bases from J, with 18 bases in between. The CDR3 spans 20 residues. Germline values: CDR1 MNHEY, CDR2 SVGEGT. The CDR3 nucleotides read TGTGCCAGCAGTTACTCAACCCCGGGAAAGGTCACCTCTGGGGCCAACGTCCTGACTTTC. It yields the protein CASSYSTPGKVTSGANVLTF.

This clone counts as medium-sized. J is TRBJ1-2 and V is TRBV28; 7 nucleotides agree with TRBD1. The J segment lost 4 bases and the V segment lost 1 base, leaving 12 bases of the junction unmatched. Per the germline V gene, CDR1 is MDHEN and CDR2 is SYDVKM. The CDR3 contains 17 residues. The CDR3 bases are TGTGCCAGCAGTTTATCGGACAGGTGGTCTTCGTCCTATGGCTACACCTTC. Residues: CASSLSDRWSSSYGYTF.

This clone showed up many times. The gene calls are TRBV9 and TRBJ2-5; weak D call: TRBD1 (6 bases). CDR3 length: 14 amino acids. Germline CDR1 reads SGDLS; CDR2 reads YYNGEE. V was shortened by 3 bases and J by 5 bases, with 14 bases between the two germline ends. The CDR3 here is CASSGGAGEETQYF. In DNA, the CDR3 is TGTGCCAGCAGCGGAGGGGCAGGGGAGGAGACCCAGTACTTC.

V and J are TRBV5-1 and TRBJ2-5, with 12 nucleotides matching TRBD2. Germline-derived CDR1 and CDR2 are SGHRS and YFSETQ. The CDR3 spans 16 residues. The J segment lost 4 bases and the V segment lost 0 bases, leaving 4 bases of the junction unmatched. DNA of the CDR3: TGCGCCAGCAGCTTGGGGCTAGCGGGAGGGCCAGAGACCCAGTACTTC. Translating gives CASSLGLAGGPETQYF.

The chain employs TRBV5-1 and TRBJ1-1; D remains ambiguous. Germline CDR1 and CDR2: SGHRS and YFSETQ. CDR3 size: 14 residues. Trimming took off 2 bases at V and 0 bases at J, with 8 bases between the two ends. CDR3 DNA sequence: TGCGCCAGCAGCTTTGATTCGCTGAACACTGAAGCTTTCTTT. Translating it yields CASSFDSLNTEAFF.

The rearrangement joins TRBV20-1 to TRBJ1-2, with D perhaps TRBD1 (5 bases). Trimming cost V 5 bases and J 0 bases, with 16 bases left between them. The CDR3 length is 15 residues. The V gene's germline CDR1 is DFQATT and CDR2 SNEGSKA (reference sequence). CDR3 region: CSAPTPRDSNYGYTF. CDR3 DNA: TGCAGTGCTCCGACCCCCAGGGACTCTAACTATGGCTACACCTTC.

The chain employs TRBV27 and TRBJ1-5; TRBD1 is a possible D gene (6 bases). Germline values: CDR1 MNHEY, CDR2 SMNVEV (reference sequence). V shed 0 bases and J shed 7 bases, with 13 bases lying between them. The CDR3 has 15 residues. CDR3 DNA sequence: TGTGCCAGCAGTTTATCGAGGGGGTTTGTGCAGCCCCAGCATTTT. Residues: CASSLSRGFVQPQHF.